The 30 T cell receptor beta chains presented below share a single source sample, sequenced in a study of blood T cell repertoires in COVID-19. The method was immunoSEQ multiplex PCR; TCRdb's version includes in-frame clones alone and lacks a portion of them. The sample contains hundreds of thousands of clones, about 89% of which appear only once. Sequences were obtained from peripheral blood. These receptor sequences come from a woman in her 30s with acute or convalescent COVID-19.

V usage is TRBV13 and J usage is TRBJ2-7; 7 bases fit TRBD1. CDR3 length: 16 amino acids. CDR1 and CDR2 (germline): PRHDT, FYEKMQ (reference sequence). V was pared by 1 base and J by 6 bases, with 12 bases of the junction left unmatched. CDR3 in amino acids: CASSLDGEQGQVEQYF. Here the CDR3 DNA reads TGTGCCAGCAGCTTAGATGGTGAACAGGGGCAGGTCGAGCAGTACTTC.

The rearrangement uses TRBV6-6 and TRBJ2-5; perhaps TRBD2 as D (5 bases). The CDR3 extends over 16 amino acids. Germline V gene lookup returns CDR1 MNHNY and CDR2 SVGAGI (reference sequence). Trimming left V 0 bases short and J 3 bases short, with 14 bases between. CDR3 nucleotides: TGTGCCAGCAGTTACTCGAGGGAAGGCCCTGAAGAGACCCAGTACTTC. Translation: CASSYSREGPEETQYF.

The V call is TRBV7-9, the J call TRBJ1-6; TRBD1 might be the D (5 bases). V lost 5 bases and J lost 0, with 14 bases in between. There are 17 residues in the CDR3. Germline CDR1 is SEHNR and CDR2 is FQNEAQ (reference sequence). CDR3 DNA: TGTGCCAGCAGCGGTACAGGCCCCAGCTCCTATAATTCACCCCTCCACTTT. The encoded protein is CASSGTGPSSYNSPLHF.

This rearrangement joins TRBV18 to TRBJ1-1; D is unresolved. The CDR3 runs 13 residues. The V gene's germline CDR1 is KGHSH and CDR2 LQKENI. Between the trimmed V and J ends, which lost 4 bases and 1 base, there was a span of 7 bases. Here the CDR3 reads CASSLSGNTEAFF. CDR3 nucleotides: TGTGCCAGCTCACTTTCAGGGAACACTGAAGCTTTCTTT.

The CDR3 spells CASSLTGQGETQYF. The DNA for the CDR3 is TGCGCCAGCAGCTTGACAGGTCAGGGGGAGACCCAGTACTTC. The chain is built from TRBV5-1 and TRBJ2-5; weak D call: TRBD1 (6 bases). Germline loops: CDR1 SGHRS, CDR2 YFSETQ. V shed 1 base and J shed 5 bases, with 12 bases lying between them. The CDR3 sequence is 14 residues long.

Details on this clone: This CDR3 is also generated by other DNA sequences in the sample. The V gene is TRBV27, the J gene TRBJ2-1; a possible D gene is TRBD1 (6 bases). Trimming cost V 2 bases and J 4 bases, with 9 bases left between them. This CDR3 comprises 14 residues. From germline, CDR1 is MNHEY and CDR2 SMNVEV (reference sequence). The CDR3 is CASSLRDTYNEQFF. The CDR3, as DNA: TGTGCCAGCAGTTTAAGGGACACTTACAATGAGCAGTTCTTC.

The DNA for the CDR3 is TGTGCCAGCAGTGACGGGACAGCTGGTAATCAGCCCCAGCATTTT. Protein sequence: CASSDGTAGNQPQHF. This chain uses TRBV6-1 with TRBJ1-5; 7 bases line up with TRBD1. The CDR3 covers 15 residues. The V and J ends lost 3 bases and 4 bases, in that order; junction bases with no gene match: 6. Germline CDR1 MNHNS, CDR2 SASEGT.

The chain uses TRBV5-1 and TRBJ1-5, with TRBD1 as a possible D gene (5 bases). The CDR3 spans 13 residues. Trimming pared 1 base from V and 7 bases from J, leaving 9 bases between. Germline V CDR1 and CDR2: SGHRS, YFSETQ. The CDR3 region has the DNA TGCGCCAGCAGCTTGCGGGGGGACCAGCCCCAGCATTTT. Its translation is CASSLRGDQPQHF.

The sample holds one count of this clone. The V and J genes are TRBV11-3 and TRBJ2-1, with 10 positions matching TRBD1. The germline V gene encodes CDR1 SGHNT and CDR2 YENEEA. This CDR3 comprises 16 residues. With 2 bases clipped from V and 3 bases from J, the junction kept 4 bases outside the gene matches. The CDR3 DNA follows: TGTGCCAGCAGCTTAAGGACAGGGGGGGACTACAATGAGCAGTTCTTC. Translating it yields CASSLRTGGDYNEQFF.

The V and J genes are TRBV5-4 and TRBJ1-2; possible D gene TRBD1, 6 bases. The CDR3 contains 17 residues. The germline gives CDR1 SGHNT, CDR2 YYREEE (reference sequence). Trimming removed 0 bases from V and 6 bases from J, with 21 bases in between. The CDR3 DNA sequence: TGTGCCAGCAGCTTGGAGGGTCCTAGGGGGAATGGTAATGGCTACACCTTC. Translated: CASSLEGPRGNGNGYTF.

This clone was seen only once. The genes are TRBV4-1 and TRBJ1-4; D is unclear. Per germline, CDR1 MGHRA and CDR2 YSYEKL. V lost 4 bases and J lost 4, with 10 bases in between. The CDR3 runs to 14 residues. CDR3 in amino acids: CASSPTRGNEKLFF. CDR3 bases: TGCGCCAGCAGCCCAACACGGGGTAATGAAAAACTGTTTTTT.

The V gene is TRBV7-9, the J gene TRBJ2-3; 9 bases align to TRBD1. CDR1 and CDR2 (germline): SEHNR, FQNEAQ (reference sequence). The CDR3 is 17 residues long. J gave up 2 bases and V 5 bases, and 11 bases lay outside the gene matches. CDR3 loop: CASSPPRDRADTDTQYF. CDR3 in DNA: TGTGCCAGCAGCCCACCCAGGGACAGGGCGGACACAGATACGCAGTATTTT.

The V and J genes are TRBV4-1 and TRBJ2-1; 15 nucleotides line up with TRBD2. The CDR3 covers 16 residues. V shed 6 bases, J shed 3 bases, and the junction held 3 bases outside the gene matches. Germline V lookup: CDR1 MGHRA, CDR2 YSYEKL. The CDR3 DNA is TGCGCCAGCAGGGGGACTAGCGGGGGGTTCTACAATGAGCAGTTCTTC. Translation gives CASRGTSGGFYNEQFF.

The V gene is TRBV5-6, the J gene TRBJ2-3, with D unclear. Germline V lookup: CDR1 SGHDT, CDR2 YYEEEE. V was cut by 0 bases and J by 4 bases, with 3 bases left in between. The CDR3 totals 12 residues. CDR3 in DNA: TGTGCCAGCAGCTTGGCTGCAGATACGCAGTATTTT. It specifies CASSLAADTQYF.

The chain links TRBV24-1 to TRBJ2-1, with TRBD1 matching 7 bases. Trimming removed 2 bases from V and 15 bases from J; junction bases left unmatched: 6. The CDR3 sequence is 12 residues long. Germline V gene data show CDR1 as KGHDR and CDR2 as SFDVKD. CDR3 coding DNA: TGTGCCACCAGTGATTATGGGACAGCGCGGTTCTTC. Translating it yields CATSDYGTARFF.

This chain uses TRBV6-6 with TRBJ1-2; D is perhaps TRBD1 (5 bases). Trimming removed 2 bases at V and 4 bases at J, with 8 bases between. This CDR3 is built from 13 residues. Germline assignment: CDR1 MNHNY and CDR2 SVGAGI (reference sequence). In nucleotides, the CDR3 is TGTGCCAGCAGTTACGGGGGGGGCTATGGCTACACCTTC. Its protein product is CASSYGGGYGYTF.

The chain has TRBV23-1 and TRBJ1-3, with 7 bases that match TRBD1. TRBV23-1 is flagged as an ORF with uncertain function. The CDR3 is 15 amino acids. Germline trimming cut 4 bases from V and 7 bases from J; bases unmatched to any gene: 10. CDR3 sequence (DNA): TGCGCCAGCAGTCTCTACAGGGGACTTCGGAACACCATATATTTT. Amino acid sequence: CASSLYRGLRNTIYF.

The chain uses TRBV7-6 and TRBJ1-1, with D possibly being TRBD1 (6 bases). Trimming removed 3 bases from V and 4 bases from J, with 9 bases in between. The V gene's germline CDR1 is SGHVS and CDR2 FNYEAQ. The CDR3 has 13 amino acids. CDR3 in DNA: TGTGCCAGCAGCTTCGGGGGGCTCACTGAAGCTTTCTTT. Its translation is CASSFGGLTEAFF.

The rearrangement uses TRBV4-1 and TRBJ2-5; TRBD2 agrees at 14 bases. The CDR3 has 17 residues. V trimming: 1 base; J trimming: 0 bases; junction bases outside the gene matches: 1. Germline V gives CDR1 MGHRA, CDR2 YSYEKL. The CDR3, as DNA: TGCGCCAGCAGCCAAGGGACTAGCGGGGGGTACCAAGAGACCCAGTACTTC. The encoded protein is CASSQGTSGGYQETQYF.

The chain recombines TRBV3-1 (or the pseudogene TRBV3-2) with TRBJ1-2; TRBD1 might be the D (6 bases). Deletions cut 0 bases from V and 8 bases from J, with 19 bases between. The germline gives CDR1 LGHDT, CDR2 YNNKEL (reference sequence). The CDR3 covers 16 residues. CDR3 nucleotides: TGTGCCAGCAGCCAAGATTCGCCGGGGGGGGCGTGGGGCTACACCTTC. It translates to CASSQDSPGGAWGYTF.

This sequence joins TRBV18 and TRBJ2-3; D perhaps matches TRBD1 (6 bases). Germline V gene data show CDR1 as KGHSH and CDR2 as LQKENI. The CDR3 is made up of 15 amino acids. Deletions cut 3 bases from V and 2 bases from J, with 12 bases between. CDR3 sequence reads: CASSPQGKHTDTQYF. The CDR3 DNA follows: TGTGCCAGCTCACCCCAGGGGAAGCACACAGATACGCAGTATTTT.

V is TRBV2 and J is TRBJ2-3, with 8 bases matching TRBD2. The germline gives CDR1 SNHLY, CDR2 FYNNEI. V was clipped by 5 bases and J by 0 bases; unmatched bases: 10. This CDR3 is 17 amino acids long. The CDR3 here is CASSPRGGGTSTDTQYF. CDR3 sequence (DNA): TGTGCCAGCAGTCCCCGGGGCGGGGGGACCAGCACAGATACGCAGTATTTT.

The chain uses TRBV5-4 and TRBJ2-3; TRBD1 is a possible D gene (6 bases). The ends were cut back, 5 bases at V and 6 bases at J, with 13 bases in the middle. The length of the CDR3 is 13 residues. CDR1 and CDR2 (germline): SGHNT, YYREEE (reference sequence). CDR3 DNA: TGTGCCAGCAGTGGGGGCGCTTCCGATACGCAGTATTTT. Translated: CASSGGASDTQYF.

The genes are TRBV19 and TRBJ2-3; 10 nucleotides match TRBD1. Trimming took 3 bases from V and 1 from J; bases not matched to a gene: 4. Germline assignment: CDR1 LNHDA and CDR2 SQIVND (reference sequence). The CDR3 contains 16 residues. The CDR3 nucleotides read TGTGCCAGTAGTATTGGGGACAGGGGAGGCACAGATACGCAGTATTTT. It is translated as CASSIGDRGGTDTQYF.

The V and J genes are TRBV5-1 and TRBJ2-3; 8 bases map to TRBD1. Germline V lookup: CDR1 SGHRS, CDR2 YFSETQ. This CDR3 is built from 15 residues. The J segment lost 4 bases and the V segment lost 3 bases, leaving 7 bases of the junction unmatched. This CDR3 reads CASSSDRGISDTQYF. DNA for the CDR3: TGCGCCAGCAGCTCCGACAGGGGAATATCAGATACGCAGTATTTT.

The chain employs TRBV30 and TRBJ2-1, with D unresolved. This CDR3 spans 11 amino acids. V was shortened by 5 bases and J by 5 bases, with 7 bases between the two germline ends. Germline values: CDR1 GTSNPN, CDR2 SVGIG (reference sequence). The CDR3 here is CAWAQDNEQFF. The CDR3 region has the DNA TGTGCCTGGGCTCAGGACAATGAGCAGTTCTTC.

The chain carries TRBV10-3 and TRBJ1-5, with D perhaps TRBD1 (6 bases). This CDR3 spans 12 amino acids. Trimming removed 6 bases from V and 4 bases from J, with 7 bases in between. Germline CDR1 is ENHRY and CDR2 is SYGVKD. CDR3 sequence: CAIRTGNQPQHF. Here the CDR3 DNA reads TGTGCCATCAGAACAGGGAATCAGCCCCAGCATTTT.

Notes on this clone: Other nucleotide sequences in the sample specify the same CDR3. V and J are TRBV5-1 and TRBJ2-1, with 11 bases lining up with TRBD2. There are 15 residues in the CDR3. With 5 bases clipped from V and 4 bases from J, the junction kept 5 bases outside the gene matches. Per germline, CDR1 SGHRS and CDR2 YFSETQ. In DNA, the CDR3 is TGCGCCAGCAGTTTGACTAGCGGGATTTACAATGAGCAGTTCTTC. Encoded protein: CASSLTSGIYNEQFF.

This chain connects TRBV19 to TRBJ1-2; possibly TRBD1 for D (5 bases). The CDR3 has 13 residues. The ends were cut back, 6 bases at V and 2 bases at J, with 10 bases in the middle. Germline V lookup: CDR1 LNHDA, CDR2 SQIVND (reference sequence). CDR3 bases: TGTGCCAGTAGCCAGGGTTGGAACTATGGCTACACCTTC. This codes for CASSQGWNYGYTF. Supplemented by reference TRBV19 and TRBJ1-2, the full variable domain reads DGGITQSPKYLFRKEGQNVTLSCEQNLNHDAMYWYRQDPGQGLRLIYYSQIVNDFQKGDIAEGYSVSREKKESFPLTVTSAQKNPTAFYLCASSQGWNYGYTFGSGTRLTVV.

In its sample, this clone was seen once. The CDR3 reads CASSYSMGAGEKLFF. For the CDR3, the DNA is TGTGCCAGCAGTTACTCGATGGGGGCTGGCGAAAAACTGTTTTTT. This rearrangement joins TRBV6-5 to TRBJ1-4; maybe TRBD1 (6 bases). Germline V CDR1 and CDR2: MNHEY, SVGAGI. V was trimmed by 0 bases and J by 8 bases, leaving 13 bases between them. The CDR3 totals 15 residues.